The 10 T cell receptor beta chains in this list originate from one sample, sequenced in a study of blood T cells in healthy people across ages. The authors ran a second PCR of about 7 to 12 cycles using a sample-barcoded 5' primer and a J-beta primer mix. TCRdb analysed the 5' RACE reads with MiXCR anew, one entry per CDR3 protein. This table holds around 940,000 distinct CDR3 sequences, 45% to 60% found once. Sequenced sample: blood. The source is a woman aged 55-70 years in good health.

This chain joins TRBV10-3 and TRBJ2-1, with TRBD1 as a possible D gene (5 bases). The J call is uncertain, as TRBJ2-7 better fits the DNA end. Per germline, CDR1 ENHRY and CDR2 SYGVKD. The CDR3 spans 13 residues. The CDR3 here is CAISERQNNEQYF. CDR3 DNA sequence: TGTGCCATCAGTGAACGACAGAACAATGAGCAGTACTTC.

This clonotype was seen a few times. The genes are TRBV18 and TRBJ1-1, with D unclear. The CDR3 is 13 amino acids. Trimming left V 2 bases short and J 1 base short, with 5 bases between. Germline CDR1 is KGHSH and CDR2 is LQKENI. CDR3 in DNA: TGTGCCAGCTCACCATCCACGAACACTGAAGCTTTCTTT. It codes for CASSPSTNTEAFF.

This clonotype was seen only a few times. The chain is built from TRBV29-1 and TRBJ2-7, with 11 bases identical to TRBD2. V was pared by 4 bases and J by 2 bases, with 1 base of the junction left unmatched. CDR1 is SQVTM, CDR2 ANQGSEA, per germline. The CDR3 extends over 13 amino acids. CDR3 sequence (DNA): TGCAGCGTTGTAGCGGGAGGGCCCTACGAGCAGTACTTC. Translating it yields CSVVAGGPYEQYF.

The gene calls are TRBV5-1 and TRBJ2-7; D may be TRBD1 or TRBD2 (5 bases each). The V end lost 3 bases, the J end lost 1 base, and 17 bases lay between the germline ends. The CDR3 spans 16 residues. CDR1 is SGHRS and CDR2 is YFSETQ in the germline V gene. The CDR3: CASSSYLRDGSYEQYF. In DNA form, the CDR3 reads TGCGCCAGCAGCTCATACCTCCGGGACGGTTCCTACGAGCAGTACTTC.

For the CDR3, the DNA is TGCGCCAGCAGCCCCATCATACGCACAGATACGCAGTATTTT. This gives the protein CASSPIIRTDTQYF. V is TRBV5-1 and J is TRBJ2-3; D unresolved. V was cut by 4 bases and J by 1 base, with 10 bases left in between. This CDR3 is 14 amino acids long. Germline V gene sequence: CDR1 SGHRS, CDR2 YFSETQ.

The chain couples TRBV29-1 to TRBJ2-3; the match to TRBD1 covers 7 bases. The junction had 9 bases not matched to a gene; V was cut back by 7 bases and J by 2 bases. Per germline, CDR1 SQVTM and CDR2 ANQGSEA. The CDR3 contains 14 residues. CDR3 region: CSAARQGNTDTQYF. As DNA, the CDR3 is TGCAGCGCCGCTCGACAGGGAAACACAGATACGCAGTATTTT.

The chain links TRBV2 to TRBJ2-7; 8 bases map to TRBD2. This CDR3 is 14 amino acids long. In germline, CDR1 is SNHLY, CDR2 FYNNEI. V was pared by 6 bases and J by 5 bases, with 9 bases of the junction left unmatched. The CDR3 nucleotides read TGTGCCAGCAGGAAGGGCGAGCGGGAGAACGAGCAGTACTTC. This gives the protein CASRKGERENEQYF. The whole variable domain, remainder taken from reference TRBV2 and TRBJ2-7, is EPEVTQTPSHQVTQMGQEVILRCVPISNHLYFYWYRQILGQKVEFLVSFYNNEISEKSEIFDDQFSVERPDGSNFTLKIRSTKLEDSAMYFCASRKGERENEQYFGPGTRLTVT.

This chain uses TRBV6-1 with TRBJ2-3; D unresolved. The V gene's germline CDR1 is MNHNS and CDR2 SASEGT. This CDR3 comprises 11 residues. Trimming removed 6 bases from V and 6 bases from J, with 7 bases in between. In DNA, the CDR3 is TGTGCCAGCAGGGCTATTGATACGCAGTATTTT. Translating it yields CASRAIDTQYF.

The CDR3 region is CSASEGVSYNEQFF. The CDR3 region has the DNA TGCAGTGCTAGTGAAGGGGTTTCCTACAATGAGCAGTTCTTC. The chain joins TRBV20-1 to TRBJ2-1, with D possibly TRBD1 on 5 matching bases. This CDR3 is built from 14 residues. Trimming shortened V by 3 bases and J by 1 base, and 10 bases separated the two germline ends. CDR1 is DFQATT and CDR2 is SNEGSKA in the germline V gene (reference sequence).

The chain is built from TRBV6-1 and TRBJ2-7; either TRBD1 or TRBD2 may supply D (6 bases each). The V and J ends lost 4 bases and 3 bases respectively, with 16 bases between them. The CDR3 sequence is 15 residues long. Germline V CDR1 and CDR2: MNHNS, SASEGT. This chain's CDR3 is CASSAQGLGNYEQYF. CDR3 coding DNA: TGTGCCAGCAGTGCACAGGGACTTGGGAACTACGAGCAGTACTTC.